Presented here are 8 T cell receptor beta chains from one specimen sequenced in a study of T cell repertoires in cytomegalovirus infection. Their antigen targets remain unknown. TCRdb re-derived calls from the reads in MiXCR, one entry per CDR3 protein. In the table there are about 470,000 distinct CDR3 sequences, more than 40% of which are singletons. The input for sequencing was cultured PBMCs, taken from culture after CMV antigen stimulation. The origin of the receptors is a human donor in good health (CMV status not recorded). Some clones in this sample may be carry-over from other donors' samples.

The chain combines TRBV13 with TRBJ2-2; the D is unclear. The length of the CDR3 is 14 residues. Per germline, CDR1 PRHDT and CDR2 FYEKMQ (reference sequence). V dropped 3 bases and J dropped 1 base, with 6 bases sitting between them. CDR3 sequence reads: CASSFRMNTGELFF. As DNA, the CDR3 is TGTGCCAGCAGCTTTAGAATGAACACCGGGGAGCTGTTTTTT.

V usage is TRBV7-8 and J usage is TRBJ2-7, with unresolved D. V was cut by 1 base and J by 3 bases, with 7 bases left in between. This CDR3 is built from 13 residues. Germline-derived CDR1 and CDR2 are SGHVS and FQNEAQ. CDR3 nucleotides: TGTGCCAGCAGCTTAGTTTCCATCTACGAGCAGTACTTC. This gives the protein CASSLVSIYEQYF.

This chain links TRBV4-3 with TRBJ1-5; possible D gene TRBD1, 6 bases. The CDR3 totals 13 residues. Germline lookup yields CDR1 LGHNA and CDR2 YSLEER. The germline V and J ends were trimmed by 3 bases and 7 bases, with 10 bases remaining between them. CDR3 DNA sequence: TGCGCCAGCAGCCAGGGGGCCGGACAGCCCCAGCATTTT. Protein: CASSQGAGQPQHF.

This clonotype was recorded at least ten times. CDR3 sequence reads: CASRHSHHQETQYF. In DNA, the CDR3 is TGTGCCAGCAGACATTCGCATCACCAAGAGACCCAGTACTTC. The gene calls are TRBV7-6 and TRBJ2-5; D call uncertain. V gave up 6 bases and J gave up 0 bases, with 11 bases separating them. Germline CDR1 SGHVS, CDR2 FNYEAQ. There are 14 residues in the CDR3.

This clonotype has only a few counts. The genes are TRBV7-9 and TRBJ2-7; 7 bases line up with TRBD2. Trimming cost V 5 bases and J 2 bases; bases outside gene matches: 3. This CDR3 comprises 13 residues. Germline V gives CDR1 SEHNR, CDR2 FQNEAQ (reference sequence). CDR3 amino acids: CASSAGTTYEQYF. The CDR3 coding sequence is TGTGCCAGCAGCGCCGGGACTACCTACGAGCAGTACTTC.

This chain uses TRBV7-2 with TRBJ2-7, with D possibly being TRBD1 (6 bases). V lost 1 base and J 2 bases, leaving 18 bases between the germline ends. Per the germline V gene, CDR1 is SGHTA and CDR2 is FQGNSA. The CDR3 has 17 amino acids. The chain's CDR3 is CASSLVPRGWDAYEQYF. CDR3 coding DNA: TGTGCCAGCAGCTTAGTTCCCAGGGGATGGGACGCCTACGAGCAGTACTTC. Combining the CDR3 with reference TRBV7-2 and TRBJ2-7 gives the whole variable domain GAGVSQSPSNKVTEKGKDVELRCDPISGHTALYWYRQSLGQGLEFLIYFQGNSAPDKSGLPSDRFSAERTGGSVSTLTIQRTQQEDSAVYLCASSLVPRGWDAYEQYFGPGTRLTVT.

A few counts support this clonotype. The V call is TRBV24-1, the J call TRBJ2-5; D might be TRBD1 (6 bases). V was trimmed by 3 bases and J by 2 bases, leaving 15 bases between them. Germline loops: CDR1 KGHDR, CDR2 SFDVKD. This CDR3 region has 16 residues. CDR3 nucleotides: TGTGCCACCAGTGATCCTCCCGGGACATTACAAGAGACCCAGTACTTC. Translation: CATSDPPGTLQETQYF.

The genes are TRBV7-6 and TRBJ2-2; D uncertain. V lost 5 bases to trimming and J lost 8 bases, with 12 bases between them. Per the germline V gene, CDR1 is SGHVS and CDR2 is FNYEAQ. This CDR3 contains 13 residues. CDR3 bases: TGTGCCAGCAGCAAAGGCGTGGGAGGGGAGCTGTTTTTT. Translation gives CASSKGVGGELFF.